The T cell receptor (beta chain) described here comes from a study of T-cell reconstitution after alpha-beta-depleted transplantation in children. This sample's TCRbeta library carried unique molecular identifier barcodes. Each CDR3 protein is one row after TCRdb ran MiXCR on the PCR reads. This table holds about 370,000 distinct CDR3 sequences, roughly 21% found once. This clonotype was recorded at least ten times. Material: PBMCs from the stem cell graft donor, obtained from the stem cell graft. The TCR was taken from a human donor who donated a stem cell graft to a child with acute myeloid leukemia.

CDR3 in DNA: TGTGCCAGCAGCTGGGACAGCGAGCCCCAGCATTTT. Translation: CASSWDSEPQHF. V and J are TRBV7-2 and TRBJ1-5; TRBD1 matches 7 bases. With V trimmed by 4 bases and J by 8 bases, 2 bases remained unmatched. The germline V gene has CDR1 SGHTA and CDR2 FQGNSA. The CDR3 extends over 12 amino acids.